One sample yielded the 6 T cell receptor beta chains listed below, sequenced in a study of blood T cell repertoires in COVID-19. Some clones are missing from TCRdb's copy, which holds only in-frame ones; the method was immunoSEQ multiplex PCR. The sample carries about 280,000 clones, 75% to 85% recorded once. The sample was peripheral blood. Receptor source: a man aged 45-65 years with active or convalescent COVID-19.

The V and J genes are TRBV19 and TRBJ1-1, with D possibly matching TRBD1 (6 bases). The CDR3 runs 13 residues. Germline CDR1 and CDR2: LNHDA and SQIVND (reference sequence). Trimming took off 8 bases at V and 3 bases at J, with 13 bases between the two ends. The DNA for the CDR3 is TGTGCCAGTGGGGACACGGGGTACACTGAAGCTTTCTTT. Translating gives CASGDTGYTEAFF. The variable domain in full, completed from reference TRBV19 and TRBJ1-1, reads DGGITQSPKYLFRKEGQNVTLSCEQNLNHDAMYWYRQDPGQGLRLIYYSQIVNDFQKGDIAEGYSVSREKKESFPLTVTSAQKNPTAFYLCASGDTGYTEAFFGQGTRLTVV.

V is TRBV5-6 and J is TRBJ1-2, with a possible D match to TRBD1 (5 bases). The V gene lost 1 base and the J gene lost 8 bases, with 12 bases spanning the gap. Germline V CDR1 and CDR2: SGHDT, YYEEEE. This CDR3 contains 13 residues. CDR3 amino acids: CASSLSGDRGYTF. The DNA for the CDR3 is TGTGCCAGCAGCTTGTCGGGGGATCGAGGCTACACCTTC.

V usage is TRBV21-1 and J usage is TRBJ2-7; the DNA was not used to check the table's D call, TRBD1. TRBV21-1 is a pseudogene. The CDR3 contains 15 residues. The CDR3 nucleotides read TGTGCCAGCAGCAATCCGGGACAGGTAGACTACGAGCAGTACTTC. Protein: CASSNPGQVDYEQYF.

About this clone itself: The sample contains more than one DNA sequence encoding this CDR3. The chain has TRBV7-2 and TRBJ1-1; D is unresolved. The CDR3 runs 13 residues. V shed 3 bases and J shed 3 bases, with 8 bases lying between them. From germline, CDR1 is SGHTA and CDR2 FQGNSA. CDR3 region: CASSFSRDTEAFF. For the CDR3, the DNA is TGTGCCAGCAGCTTTTCGAGGGACACTGAAGCTTTCTTT.

V is TRBV5-1 and J is TRBJ2-1; the match to TRBD1 covers 10 bases. Per the germline V gene, CDR1 is SGHRS and CDR2 is YFSETQ. The V segment lost 4 bases and the J segment 5 bases; nucleotides outside the gene matches: 3. This CDR3 spans 14 amino acids. The CDR3: CASSPGQGNNEQFF. The CDR3 DNA sequence: TGCGCCAGCAGCCCGGGACAGGGGAACAATGAGCAGTTCTTC.

This chain joins TRBV7-9 and TRBJ1-1; D is unresolved. Trimming took off 4 bases at V and 1 base at J, with 7 bases between the two ends. Germline CDR1 is SEHNR and CDR2 is FQNEAQ (reference sequence). The CDR3 spans 13 residues. Written as DNA, the CDR3 is TGTGCCAGCAGCTCGACATGGAACACTGAAGCTTTCTTT. Encoded protein: CASSSTWNTEAFF.